The 6 T cell receptor beta chains below were found in one sample sequenced in a study of CD4 T cells in relation to SARS-CoV-2 and coronaviruses. Their recognized antigens are unknown. Sequencing used immunoSEQ multiplex PCR; TCRdb keeps in-frame clones, though not all of them. The sample consists of more than 20,000 clones, 74% of them appearing once. Before the COVID-19 pandemic, during about 2010-2018, CD4+ T cells were taken from unexposed donors. Isolation of CD4+ T cells took place after approximately 11 days in culture. The specimen sequenced was CD4+ T cells from PBMCs, cultured in vitro. The receptor set was obtained from a human donor in good health.

The gene calls are TRBV6-5 and TRBJ2-7; the D is unclear. This CDR3 region has 11 residues. Per germline, CDR1 MNHEY and CDR2 SVGAGI. Trimming took 4 bases from V and 9 from J, leaving 10 bases between them. In DNA form, the CDR3 reads TGTGCCAGCAGTTCTCCGAAGGGGCAGTACTTC. Protein: CASSSPKGQYF.

The chain has TRBV3-1 (or the pseudogene TRBV3-2) and TRBJ1-3; the match to TRBD1 covers 8 bases. CDR1 and CDR2 (germline): LGHDT, YNNKEL (reference sequence). This CDR3 has 15 amino acids. Unmatched junction bases numbered 4, after V lost 2 bases and J lost 4 bases. As DNA, the CDR3 is TGTGCCAGCAGCCAACTACAGGGGGGAGGAAACACCATATATTTT. This sequence encodes CASSQLQGGGNTIYF.

The chain carries TRBV27 and TRBJ1-1, with a possible D match to TRBD1 (6 bases). This CDR3 spans 17 amino acids. CDR1 and CDR2 from the germline V gene are MNHEY and SMNVEV (reference sequence). The V end lost 5 bases, the J end lost 3 bases, and 22 bases lay between the germline ends. CDR3 in amino acids: CASSPWGGGREDTEAFF. The CDR3 DNA sequence: TGTGCCAGCAGTCCCTGGGGCGGGGGGCGCGAGGACACTGAAGCTTTCTTT.

V usage is TRBV19 and J usage is TRBJ2-1; TRBD2 agrees at 12 bases. V lost 6 bases to trimming and J lost 8 bases; unmatched junction nucleotides: 2. The germline CDR1 and CDR2 sequences are LNHDA and SQIVND (reference sequence). The CDR3 runs to 13 residues. The DNA of the CDR3 is TGTGCCAGTAGGGGACTAGCGGGCCATGAGCAGTTCTTC. This gives the protein CASRGLAGHEQFF.

As DNA, the CDR3 is TGTGCCAGCAGTGGACAGACTAGCGGGAGTTGGAACGAGCAGTACTTC. Amino acid sequence: CASSGQTSGSWNEQYF. The chain uses TRBV28 and TRBJ2-7; 12 nucleotides align to TRBD2. V lost 5 bases, J lost 5 bases, and 10 bases stayed unmatched. CDR1 is MDHEN, CDR2 SYDVKM, per germline. The CDR3 is 16 amino acids.

This chain uses TRBV5-4 with TRBJ1-1, with D maybe TRBD1 (6 bases). V lost 4 bases and J 4 bases, leaving 14 bases between the germline ends. Germline values: CDR1 SGHNT, CDR2 YYREEE (reference sequence). The CDR3 length is 14 residues. CDR3 nucleotide sequence: TGTGCCAGCAGCAAAACTGACAGGCGCACTGAAGCTTTCTTT. As protein: CASSKTDRRTEAFF.